This T cell receptor (beta chain) derives from a study of T cells expressing NK-cell markers (dated by TCRdb to between 2020 and 2021). Background for the entire study: TCR beta-chain repertoires were profiled in sorted CD3+CD56+NKG2C+, CD3+CD56+NKG2C- and CD3+CD56-NKG2C+ T-cell subsets from fewer than 10 donors. Among the eight sequenced donors, only one was HCMV-seronegative, while the other seven were HCMV-seropositive. Randomly selected healthy volunteers, three men and five women, were used as the eight sequenced donors. The libraries were sequenced on Illumina HiSeq 2000/2500, MiSeq or NextSeq, producing 2 x 150 bp reads.

Here is what the overall study found, with its caveats: Those dominant clonotypes were again the most abundant among CD3+CD56-NKG2C+ cells in a handful of donors, at roughly 28.3-60.1%. Whether the expanded NKG2C-expressing T cell clones were specific for HCMV antigens remained unclear. In roughly six donors, the dominant CD3+CD56+NKG2C+ clonotypes were among the top 10 CD8+ clonotypes and accounted for about 1.0-7.0% of CD8+ T cells.

TCRdb lists the instrument as Illumina HiSeq 2000. TCR beta cDNA libraries were made by 5'RACE template switching that added a universal primer site and unique molecular identifiers. cDNA synthesis was primed from the TCR beta constant segment, followed by two successive PCR amplification steps. Per the authors' processing: MIGEC was used to demultiplex reads and group the reads by UMI, and MiTCR was used to assemble and quantify clonotypes. Only TCR cDNA sequences supported by at least two reads were kept to exclude erroneous sequences. The tcR package was used for downstream repertoire analysis, and clonotypes were matched across fractions by CDR3 nucleotide sequence plus V segment. VDJmatch was used to annotate antigen specificity against VDJdb, with one amino acid substitution in CDR3 allowed. TCRdb reprocessed the reads into one record per CDR3 protein sequence, lacking DNA. TCRdb's processing, not the authors' own work, is the source of the V and J calls. The table for this sample records around 280,000 distinct CDR3 sequences. The ten biggest clones cover 0.39% of the sample.

As regards this clonotype: Its antigen is currently not known.

HCMV serostatus was determined by detecting HCMV-specific IgG in serum with a commercial ELISA kit. Peripheral blood mononuclear cells were isolated from blood by Ficoll density gradient centrifugation. The TCR was taken from a man aged 18-30 years in good health. Donor details come from another sample of the same person, matched by shared clones. Sequencing was performed on blood T cells: a sorted CD56 or NKG2C T cell subset, CD4+ or CD8+ T cells, or bulk PBMC T cells (not recorded which).

The CDR3 reads CASRMGTLNTGELFF. The chain is assembled from TRBV12-3 or TRBV12-4 and TRBJ2-2; no DNA is available, so the TRBD2 call from TCRdb remains unchecked. Counted from cysteine to phenylalanine, this CDR3 has 15 amino acids. The entry carries no DNA sequence.